This T cell receptor beta chain originates from a study of CXCR3-negative and CXCR3-positive naive CD8 T cells. The CDR3 is 17 residues long. The germline V gene encodes CDR1 SGHRS and CDR2 YFSETQ. Points on this clonotype: The target antigen is unknown.

Study results and caveats: Surface CD5 was comparable between naive subsets; TCR strength was inferred from TRB CDR3 properties. Naive cells positive for CXCR3 carried more hydrophobic TRB CDR3s than CXCR3-negative ones.

Sorts that each held approximately 300,000 cells were run in triplicate for every CD8+ T cell subset. The authors made the TRB cDNA libraries by 5' RACE using UMI labels. One entry per CDR3 protein, without DNA, is what TCRdb gives after re-calling the 5' RACE reads. Recorded here are about 51,000 distinct CDR3 sequences; the top ten clones represent 0.56%. Sequences were obtained from naive CXCR3+ CD8+ T cells from blood. Regarding subset: CD45RO-CCR7+CD27+CD95- naive CD8+ T cells expressing CXCR3 (TNR3+). The origin of this receptor is a human donor in good health. Some clones in this sample may be carry-over from other donors' samples. This chain joins TRBV5-1 and TRBJ1-6. CDR3 in amino acids: CASSLDGPLSYNSPLHF.